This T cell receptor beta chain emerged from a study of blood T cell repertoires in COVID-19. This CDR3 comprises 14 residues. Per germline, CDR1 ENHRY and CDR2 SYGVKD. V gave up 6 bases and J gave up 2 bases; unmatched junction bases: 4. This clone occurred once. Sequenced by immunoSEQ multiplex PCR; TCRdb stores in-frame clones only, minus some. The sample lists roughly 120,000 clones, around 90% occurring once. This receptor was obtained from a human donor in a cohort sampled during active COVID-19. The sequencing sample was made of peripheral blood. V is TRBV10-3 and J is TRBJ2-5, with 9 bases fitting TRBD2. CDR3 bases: TGTGCCATCAGCCAGCGGGAGGTGCAAGAGACCCAGTACTTC. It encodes CAISQREVQETQYF.